The clone carrying this TCR beta chain was found a few times. What it binds is not known. These data come from a study of CD8 T cells in ankylosing spondylitis. The length of the CDR3 is 16 residues. CDR1 and CDR2 (germline): SGHTA, FQGNSA. V shed 1 base and J 0 bases; nucleotides not matched to a gene: 1. Each TCR beta library was made by quantitative 5'-RACE that incorporated molecular barcodes. MiXCR, applied by TCRdb to the 5' RACE reads, yields one record per CDR3 protein. Among about 110,000 distinct CDR3 sequences listed, less than 25% were seen once. Points from the study as a whole: Earlier literature documents some of the motif variants in reactive arthritis synovial fluid and blood. Significant enrichment of disease-linked clones was reportedly seen in matched ankylosing spondylitis synovial fluid. In ankylosing spondylitis blood, a motif of roughly 8 highly homologous TCR beta variants appeared characteristic.

This rearrangement joins TRBV7-2 to TRBJ2-2; 8 positions agree with TRBD2. Sequenced input: synovial fluid, either unsorted or a sorted T cell fraction (not recorded which). The source is a male donor with ankylosing spondylitis. The CDR3 DNA is TGTGCCAGCAGCTTAGAACTAGCGGCGAACACCGGGGAGCTGTTTTTT. Its translation: CASSLELAANTGELFF.